The sequence of this TCR beta chain was determined in a study of CD8+ T cells in alopecia areata. Specimens obtained from alopecia areata patients comprised lesional scalp punch biopsies and peripheral blood. Once RNA had been extracted, it was reverse transcribed into cDNA to act as the sequencing template. Assay used: immunoSEQ multiplex PCR; TCRdb lists only in-frame clones, some missing. This sample carries around 35,000 clones, roughly 53% of them seen once, and the ten largest clones take 30% to 50%. V dropped 5 bases and J dropped 7 bases, with 9 bases sitting between them. CDR3 length equals 11 residues. Per germline, CDR1 MDHEN and CDR2 SYDVKM. General observations from the study: Patients showed less clear TCR sequence sharing than mice, possibly partly because of HLA diversity.

This clone was seen a few times. Its antigen remains unidentified. What was sequenced was NKG2D-high CD8+ T cells sorted from blood. This clonotype was obtained from a human donor with alopecia areata. The rearrangement uses TRBV28 and TRBJ2-7; no clear D. The CDR3 sequence: CASSHLWEQYF. Written as DNA, the CDR3 is TGTGCCAGCAGTCATCTCTGGGAGCAGTACTTC.